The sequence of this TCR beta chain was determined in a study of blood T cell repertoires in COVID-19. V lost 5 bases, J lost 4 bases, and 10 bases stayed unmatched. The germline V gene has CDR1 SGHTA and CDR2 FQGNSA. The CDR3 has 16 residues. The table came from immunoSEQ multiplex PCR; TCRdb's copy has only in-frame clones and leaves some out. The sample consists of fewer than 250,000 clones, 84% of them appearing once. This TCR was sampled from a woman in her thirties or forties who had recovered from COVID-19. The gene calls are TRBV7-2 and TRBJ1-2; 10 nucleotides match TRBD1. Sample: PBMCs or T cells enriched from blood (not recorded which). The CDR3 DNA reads TGTGCCAGCAGCCCGCTCGGACAGGGGGGTGGCTATGGCTACACCTTC. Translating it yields CASSPLGQGGGYGYTF.